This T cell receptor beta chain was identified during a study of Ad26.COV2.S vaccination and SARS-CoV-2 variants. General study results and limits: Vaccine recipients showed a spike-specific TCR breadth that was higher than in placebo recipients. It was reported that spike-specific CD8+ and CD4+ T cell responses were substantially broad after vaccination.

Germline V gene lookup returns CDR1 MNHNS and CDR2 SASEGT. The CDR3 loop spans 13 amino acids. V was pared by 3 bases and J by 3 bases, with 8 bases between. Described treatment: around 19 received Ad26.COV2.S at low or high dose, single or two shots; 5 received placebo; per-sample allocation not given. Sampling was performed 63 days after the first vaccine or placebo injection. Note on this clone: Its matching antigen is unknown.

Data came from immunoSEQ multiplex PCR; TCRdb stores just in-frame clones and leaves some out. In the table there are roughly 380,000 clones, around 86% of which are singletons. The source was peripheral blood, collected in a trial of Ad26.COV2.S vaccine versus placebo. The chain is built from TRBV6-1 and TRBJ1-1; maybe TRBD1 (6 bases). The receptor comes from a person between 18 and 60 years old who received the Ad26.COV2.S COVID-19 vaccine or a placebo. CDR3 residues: CASSDGQYTEAFF. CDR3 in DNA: TGTGCCAGCAGTGATGGACAGTACACTGAAGCTTTCTTT.